This paragraph covers one TCR beta chain sequence. Original processing notes: Amplification of reference gene primers provided the estimated nucleated cell counts. Measured with immunoSEQ multiplex PCR; TCRdb has only the in-frame clones, and not every one. V, J and clone size are taken as reported in that table, and D and trimming were inferred from the DNA itself. This table holds 260,000 or so clones, about 83% found once. The sample belongs to a study of blood T cell repertoires in COVID-19. Study summary: PBMCs, B-cell-depleted T cells, or T cells were the source of the cDNA or gDNA that made up the material.

The study drew participants aged about 18 to 95 years from 20 to 30 US areas. Donors were grouped by their self-reported clinical history. Between the trimmed V and J ends, which lost 4 bases and 0 bases, there was a span of 12 bases. From germline, CDR1 is LGHNT and CDR2 FRNRAP. This CDR3 has 15 amino acids. The TCR sequence derives from a woman in her thirties or forties who had been exposed to COVID-19. V is TRBV12-5 and J is TRBJ1-1, with D perhaps matching TRBD1 (5 bases). Sequencing used PBMCs or T cells enriched from blood (not recorded which). This CDR3 is CASGSWGAMNTEAFF. CDR3 coding DNA: TGTGCTAGTGGTTCCTGGGGCGCCATGAACACTGAAGCTTTCTTT.